This T cell receptor beta chain was sequenced during a study of a mutant IDH1 vaccine in newly diagnosed glioma (dated by TCRdb to the early 2020s). Turning to the overall study: Across visits V03 through V10, patients got a total of eight vaccinations, given in weeks 1, 3, 5, 7, 11, 15, 19 and 23. In the chemotherapy-containing groups, vaccination started alongside temozolomide cycles, whereas in patients who had radiotherapy alone it started 4-6 weeks after radiotherapy. Of the 25 to 40 patients who were treated, around 60% were male and approximately 40% were female, and the mean age was around 41 years. Before enrollment, most patients had been given radiochemotherapy with temozolomide as standard therapy, while the rest had received either radiotherapy alone or temozolomide alone. Peripheral blood was collected at six visits: V03 (baseline), V05, V07, V10, V12 and V13. Longitudinal TCRB deep sequencing was done for 25 treated patients, wherever samples were available for exploratory analyses.

Receptor libraries were prepared by the immunoSEQ multiplex PCR assay. Rearranged TCR beta chain sequences were amplified with the hsTCRB Kit following the manufacturer's protocol. An Illumina MiSeq was used to sequence the TCRB libraries. In the original analysis: The proprietary platform of the kit vendor was used for demultiplexing, trimming and gene mapping. TCRdb mirrors the immuneACCESS table, restricted to in-frame sequences. Some clones are absent from its copies; in checked studies, under half trace to an unresolved V gene, and the reason for the others is unknown. V and J calls and clone size come straight from that table; D and trimming were deduced from the DNA. This sample is represented by tens of thousands of clones; 70% to 85% of them were singletons. The ten largest clones add up to approximately 9.5% of the sample. Findings and caveats that apply to the study as a whole: No apparent relationship was observed between pseudoprogression and alterations in the top peripheral T cell clonotypes detected by TCRB sequencing. Immune responses induced by the vaccine were seen in approximately 93% of patients across multiple MHC alleles. The authors stated that sample limitations prevented analyses of patient blood samples from being reproduced. PBMC samples for TCRB deep sequencing were selected based on availability.

The time point label here, explained by the study, means: week 11, during vaccination. Each vaccine dose was 300 ug of a 20-mer mutant IDH1 peptide in Montanide, given subcutaneously with topical imiquimod. All donors had newly diagnosed IDH1-mutant astrocytomas of WHO grade 3 or 4 that showed loss of nuclear ATRX. The samples were drawn from NOA16, a multicentre, single-arm, open-label phase I trial in Germany that tested a mutant IDH1 peptide vaccine in humans for the first time. Genomic DNA for TCRB sequencing was extracted from EDTA blood using the DNeasy Blood and Tissue Kit. The CDR3 covers 14 residues, taking in both the cysteine and the phenylalanine. The kept DNA is CDR3 alone, 42 bases in frame from the first base. A distance of 16 bases separates the germline ends of V and J, which lose 4 bases and 7 bases respectively. CDR1 and CDR2 are drawn from the germline V gene: SGHTA, FQGNSA. A note on this clone: The specificity of this receptor is unknown. No base quality values were provided; no much bigger clone lies one nucleotide off.

The receptor's source is a woman in her forties or fifties with glioma. Recombination linked TRBV7-2 to TRBJ1-1, and perhaps TRBD1 as D gene, on 5 matching bases. This specimen consisted of PBMCs, obtained from a glioma patient whose treatment included an IDH1 peptide vaccine. The sequence in DNA is TGTGCCAGCAGCTACAGGACGGTAGAGAGTGAAGCTTTCTTT. This sequence encodes CASSYRTVESEAFF. When the CDR3 is completed using the reference TRBV7-2 and TRBJ1-1 genes on either side, the full variable domain is GAGVSQSPSNKVTEKGKDVELRCDPISGHTALYWYRQSLGQGLEFLIYFQGNSAPDKSGLPSDRFSAERTGGSVSTLTIQRTQQEDSAVYLCASSYRTVESEAFFGQGTRLTVV.